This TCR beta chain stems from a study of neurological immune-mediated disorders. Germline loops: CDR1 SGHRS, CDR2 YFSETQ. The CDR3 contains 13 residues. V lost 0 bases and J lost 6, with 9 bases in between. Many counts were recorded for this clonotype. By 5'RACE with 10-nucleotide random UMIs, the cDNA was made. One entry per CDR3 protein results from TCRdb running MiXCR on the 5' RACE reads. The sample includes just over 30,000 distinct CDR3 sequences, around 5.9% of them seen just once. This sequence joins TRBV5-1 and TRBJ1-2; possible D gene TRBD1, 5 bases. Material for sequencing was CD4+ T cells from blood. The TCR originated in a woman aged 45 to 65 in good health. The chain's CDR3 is CASSLAGTDGYTF. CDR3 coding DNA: TGCGCCAGCAGCTTGGCAGGGACCGATGGCTACACCTTC.